The entry that follows covers one T cell receptor (beta chain) sequence. The antigen remains undetermined. The sample belongs to a study of shared clonotypes between healthy human individuals. The overall study: Each donor had three CD4 naive, three CD4 memory, two CD8 naive and one CD8 memory plate.

The authors ran the assay at deep level. Sequenced by immunoSEQ multiplex PCR; TCRdb stores in-frame clones only, minus some. Of about 960,000 clones in the sample, around three quarters were seen once. Points from the study as a whole: The expectation was that sequencing depth would affect clonotype sharing among donors.

Germline lookup yields CDR1 GTSNPN and CDR2 SVGIG (reference sequence). CDR3 length: 13 amino acids. Trimming pared 4 bases from V and 1 base from J, leaving 10 bases between. Sequencing used memory CD4+ T cells sorted from blood. Subset given: CD45RA-negative fraction. The chain combines TRBV30 with TRBJ1-1; no definite D call. This receptor was taken from a man in his late teens or twenties in good health. The CDR3 loop is CAWKVRQNTEAFF. CDR3 bases: TGTGCCTGGAAAGTCAGGCAGAACACTGAAGCTTTCTTT.